Shown below are 18 T cell receptor beta chains from a single sample sequenced in a study of cytomegalovirus exposure and HLA in healthy donors. Primers: 60 Vbeta forward and 13 Jbeta reverse. TCRdb's copy holds only in-frame clones and misses some; the assay was immunoSEQ multiplex PCR. The profile shows around 200,000 clones, roughly 78% of them singletons. The sample taken for sequencing was PBMCs. These receptors were collected from a boy between 10 and 17 years old in good health and CMV-seronegative.

This chain links TRBV2 with TRBJ1-1; D gene ambiguous. The CDR3 extends over 15 amino acids. The germline V gene has CDR1 SNHLY and CDR2 FYNNEI. With 7 bases removed from V and 1 base from J, the gap between germline ends came to 16 bases. As DNA, the CDR3 is TGTGCCAGCATCGAAGTAGACATTACGAACACTGAAGCTTTCTTT. Encoded protein: CASIEVDITNTEAFF.

This chain connects TRBV23-1 to TRBJ1-2; D gene unclear. TRBV23-1 qualifies as an ORF whose function is uncertain. This CDR3 is 17 amino acids long. V was trimmed by 4 bases and J by 0 bases, leaving 18 bases between them. The CDR3 coding sequence is TGCGCCAGCAGTCTATTACGCCTTCAGGATCCTAACTATGGCTACACCTTC. This codes for CASSLLRLQDPNYGYTF.

This clone was seen a handful of times. This chain connects TRBV4-1 to TRBJ1-1, with D maybe TRBD1 (5 bases). In germline, CDR1 is MGHRA, CDR2 YSYEKL. CDR3 length: 16 residues. V gave up 0 bases and J gave up 4 bases, with 15 bases separating them. The CDR3 DNA reads TGCGCCAGCAGCCAAGATGGGACTCCGCGCCCCACTGAAGCTTTCTTT. Translation: CASSQDGTPRPTEAFF.

As concerns this clone: One junction end disagrees with the germline gene, perhaps due to a read error. The genes are TRBV7-9 and TRBJ1-2; perhaps TRBD1 as D (5 bases). The germline V gene encodes CDR1 SEHNR and CDR2 FQNEAQ (reference sequence). CDR3 length: 12 residues. CDR3 DNA: TGTTCCAGCAGCTTCAGGGACTATGGCTACACCTTC. Amino acids: CSSSFRDYGYTF. The whole variable domain, remainder taken from reference TRBV7-9 and TRBJ1-2, is DTGVSQNPRHKITKRGQNVTFRCDPISEHNRLYWYRQTLGQGPEFLTYFQNEAQLEKSRLLSDRFSAERPKGSFSTLEIQRTEQGDSAMYLCSSSFRDYGYTFGSGTRLTVV.

The gene calls are TRBV5-1 and TRBJ2-1, with D tentatively TRBD1 (5 bases). The CDR3 totals 14 residues. In germline, CDR1 is SGHRS, CDR2 YFSETQ. V was cut by 1 base and J by 8 bases, with 13 bases left in between. The CDR3 region has the DNA TGCGCCAGCAGCTTGTGGGCAGGGAATGATGAGCAGTTCTTC. Protein product: CASSLWAGNDEQFF.

The chain links TRBV18 to TRBJ2-7; 8 bases are shared with TRBD2. The germline V gene has CDR1 KGHSH and CDR2 LQKENI. V was pared by 3 bases and J by 1 base, with 5 bases of the junction left unmatched. The CDR3 loop spans 15 amino acids. CDR3 bases: TGTGCCAGCTCACCGGGACTAGAGGCGTCCTACGAGCAGTACTTC. Translation gives CASSPGLEASYEQYF.

The rearrangement uses TRBV6-5 and TRBJ2-2, with TRBD2 as a possible D gene (5 bases). V lost 5 bases and J 7 bases, leaving 11 bases between the germline ends. In germline, CDR1 is MNHEY, CDR2 SVGAGI. The CDR3 has 13 residues. Written as DNA, the CDR3 is TGTGCCAGCAGTACAACTAGTCTCGGGGAGCTGTTTTTT. Amino acid sequence: CASSTTSLGELFF.

The rearrangement uses TRBV29-1 and TRBJ2-7; 11 nucleotides match TRBD1. The V gene's germline CDR1 is SQVTM and CDR2 ANQGSEA. With 6 bases clipped from V and 5 bases from J, the junction kept 12 bases outside the gene matches. This CDR3 has 15 amino acids. The CDR3 loop is CSVDTTGTGGNEQYF. Written as DNA, the CDR3 is TGCAGCGTGGATACTACCGGGACAGGGGGAAACGAGCAGTACTTC.

This clone has a handful of counts. The rearrangement links TRBV6-1 to TRBJ2-6; 7 bases align to TRBD2. Germline CDR1 and CDR2: MNHNS and SASEGT. V was clipped by 1 base and J by 4 bases; unmatched bases: 1. The CDR3 totals 15 residues. CDR3 nucleotides: TGTGCCAGCAGTGAAGTCGGGAGGGGGGCCAACGTCCTGACTTTC. Translating gives CASSEVGRGANVLTF.

A few counts support this clone. The chain joins TRBV2 to TRBJ1-2; the D is unclear. V was trimmed by 1 base and J by 8 bases, leaving 11 bases between them. This CDR3 region has 13 residues. Germline CDR1 reads SNHLY; CDR2 reads FYNNEI. The CDR3 spells CASSEVGPGGYTF. CDR3 DNA: TGTGCCAGCAGTGAAGTAGGTCCGGGGGGCTACACCTTC.

The chain is built from TRBV18 and TRBJ2-7, with 9 bases matching TRBD2. J lost 2 bases, V lost 2 bases, and 7 bases had no gene match. Germline V lookup: CDR1 KGHSH, CDR2 LQKENI. The CDR3 spans 16 residues. The CDR3 sequence: CASSPKKTSGTYEQYF. The CDR3 DNA is TGTGCCAGCTCACCAAAGAAGACTAGCGGAACCTACGAGCAGTACTTC.

The V and J genes are TRBV19 and TRBJ2-2; possible D gene TRBD1, 5 bases. The V and J ends lost 2 bases and 7 bases respectively, with 8 bases between them. Per the germline V gene, CDR1 is LNHDA and CDR2 is SQIVND (reference sequence). The CDR3 runs to 13 residues. CDR3 DNA sequence: TGTGCCAGTAGTATACAGGGAAGCGGGGAGCTGTTTTTT. This translates into CASSIQGSGELFF.

This clone appeared a few times. The chain uses TRBV13 and TRBJ2-2; TRBD1 might be the D (5 bases). The CDR3 is made up of 16 amino acids. In germline, CDR1 is PRHDT, CDR2 FYEKMQ (reference sequence). Trimming left V 4 bases short and J 0 bases short, with 12 bases between. As DNA, the CDR3 is TGTGCCAGCAGCTCGATCAGGGAACCGAACACCGGGGAGCTGTTTTTT. The encoded protein is CASSSIREPNTGELFF.

The rearrangement joins TRBV6-6 to TRBJ1-2; D not certain. The ends were cut back, 0 bases at V and 5 bases at J, with 7 bases in the middle. Per the germline V gene, CDR1 is MNHNY and CDR2 is SVGAGI (reference sequence). This CDR3 contains 13 residues. The CDR3 here is CASSYSTGYGYTF. DNA for the CDR3: TGTGCCAGCAGTTACTCCACCGGGTATGGCTACACCTTC.

J is TRBJ2-7 and V is TRBV29-1; 7 bases line up with TRBD1. Unmatched junction bases numbered 5, after V lost 1 base and J lost 5 bases. The CDR3 is 13 amino acids. Germline V CDR1 and CDR2: SQVTM, ANQGSEA. The CDR3 sequence: CSVEGYQGDEQYF. The DNA for the CDR3 is TGCAGCGTTGAAGGTTATCAGGGGGACGAGCAGTACTTC.

The chain joins TRBV29-1 to TRBJ1-2, with D perhaps TRBD1 (5 bases). Looked up from germline, CDR1 is SQVTM and CDR2 is ANQGSEA. The CDR3 is 13 residues long. V gave up 2 bases and J gave up 3 bases, with 10 bases separating them. The CDR3, as DNA: TGCAGCGTTGAACCAGGAGGGGACTATGGCTACACCTTC. Residues: CSVEPGGDYGYTF.

The V call is TRBV9, the J call TRBJ1-2; TRBD1 is a possible D gene (5 bases). The germline gives CDR1 SGDLS, CDR2 YYNGEE. This CDR3 comprises 14 residues. V lost 3 bases, J lost 7 bases, and 16 bases lay in between. CDR3 nucleotides: TGTGCCAGCAGCGCGGGGGGGTCGGGTCGTGGCTACACCTTC. Translated: CASSAGGSGRGYTF.

This clone was seen only once. The chain carries TRBV5-4 and TRBJ2-7, with 7 bases identical to TRBD2. This CDR3 has 12 amino acids. Losses at the gene ends were 5 bases for V and 4 bases for J; bases not matched to a gene: 3. CDR1 and CDR2 (germline): SGHNT, YYREEE (reference sequence). The DNA for the CDR3 is TGTGCCAGCAGTCACGGGGGGTACGAGCAGTACTTC. Translation gives CASSHGGYEQYF.